A single sample gave rise to the 23 T cell receptor beta chains below, sequenced in a study of T cell responses to AZD1222 COVID-19 vaccine. Data came from immunoSEQ multiplex PCR; TCRdb stores just in-frame clones and leaves some out. The data show around 89,000 clones, with around 86% seen just once and roughly 10% held by the top ten. The material was peripheral blood, obtained on day 0 of AZD1222 vaccination. These receptors were taken from an adult in good health.

This sequence joins TRBV28 and TRBJ2-5, with 13 nucleotides matching TRBD2. J gave up 3 bases and V 5 bases, and 12 bases lay outside the gene matches. Germline assignment: CDR1 MDHEN and CDR2 SYDVKM. This CDR3 contains 18 residues. This CDR3 reads CASSTSGRAGRGKETQYF. CDR3 in DNA: TGTGCCAGCAGTACTAGCGGGAGGGCCGGTCGAGGAAAAGAGACCCAGTACTTC. Combining the CDR3 with reference TRBV28 and TRBJ2-5 gives the whole variable domain DVKVTQSSRYLVKRTGEKVFLECVQDMDHENMFWYRQDPGLGLRLIYFSYDVKMKEKGDIPEGYSVSREKKERFSLILESASTNQTSMYLCASSTSGRAGRGKETQYFGPGTRLLVL.

This chain connects TRBV19 to TRBJ2-5; D might be TRBD1 or TRBD2, each matching 5 bases. The germline V gene encodes CDR1 LNHDA and CDR2 SQIVND (reference sequence). V lost 4 bases to trimming and J lost 4 bases, with 19 bases between them. The CDR3 has 16 residues. The chain's CDR3 is CASSTPGTSLGETQYF. The CDR3, as DNA: TGTGCCAGTAGTACCCCCGGGACCAGTCTGGGAGAGACCCAGTACTTC.

This clone is judged medium-sized. The chain uses TRBV7-2 and TRBJ1-6, with TRBD1 as a possible D gene (6 bases). CDR1 is SGHTA and CDR2 is FQGNSA in the germline V gene. Deletions cut 5 bases from V and 7 bases from J, with 15 bases between. This CDR3 is built from 15 residues. In DNA form, the CDR3 reads TGTGCCAGCAGCCCCCCACAGGGCACAAATTCACCCCTCCACTTT. Protein: CASSPPQGTNSPLHF.

The chain is built from TRBV12-3 or TRBV12-4 and TRBJ1-2, with D perhaps matching TRBD1 (5 bases). CDR3 length: 12 amino acids. The ends were cut back, 6 bases at V and 7 bases at J, with 12 bases in the middle. CDR3 coding DNA: TGTGCCAGCAGCCTCGGGGCGGGTGGCTACACCTTC. Amino acid sequence: CASSLGAGGYTF.

The chain links TRBV5-1 to TRBJ2-5; 8 bases line up with TRBD2. V lost 4 bases and J lost 2; bases outside the gene matches: 10. The germline gives CDR1 SGHRS, CDR2 YFSETQ. The CDR3 totals 16 residues. In DNA form, the CDR3 reads TGCGCCAGCAGCCCCCGGGCTAGCGGGTCTCAAGAGACCCAGTACTTC. Translated: CASSPRASGSQETQYF.

This clone appeared a few times. V usage is TRBV27 and J usage is TRBJ2-6; TRBD1 might be the D (5 bases). This CDR3 is built from 17 residues. Per germline, CDR1 MNHEY and CDR2 SMNVEV (reference sequence). V gave up 5 bases and J gave up 0 bases, with 14 bases separating them. The CDR3 loop is CASSPQGLSSGANVLTF. The CDR3 DNA reads TGTGCCAGCAGTCCTCAGGGCCTCAGCTCTGGGGCCAACGTCCTGACTTTC.

The rearrangement uses TRBV10-2 and TRBJ1-1, with 7 bases fitting TRBD1. The CDR3 contains 16 residues. From germline, CDR1 is WSHSY and CDR2 SAAADI. The V gene end was trimmed by 4 bases and the J gene end by 0 bases; junction bases not matched to a gene: 8. The chain's CDR3 is CASSVVGQRMNTEAFF. In DNA, the CDR3 is TGCGCCAGCAGTGTTGTGGGACAGAGAATGAACACTGAAGCTTTCTTT.

The V and J genes are TRBV5-5 and TRBJ2-3, with TRBD1 matching over 8 bases. The CDR3 contains 17 residues. J was trimmed by 5 bases and V by 4 bases; bases with no gene match: 15. The germline CDR1 and CDR2 sequences are SGHKS and YYEKEE (reference sequence). In DNA form, the CDR3 reads TGTGCCAGCAGCGCCCAGATAATGACAGGGGTTGGAGATACGCAGTATTTT. This gives the protein CASSAQIMTGVGDTQYF. The full variable domain, in which reference TRBV5-5 and TRBJ2-3 provide the parts outside the CDR3, is DAGVTQSPTHLIKTRGQQVTLRCSPISGHKSVSWYQQVLGQGPQFIFQYYEKEERGRGNFPDRFSARQFPNYSSELNVNALLLGDSALYLCASSAQIMTGVGDTQYFGPGTRLTVL.

This sequence joins TRBV4-1 and TRBJ1-3, with D hard to call. The germline V and J ends were trimmed by 0 bases and 0 bases, with 12 bases remaining between them. The CDR3 runs 17 residues. The V gene's germline CDR1 is MGHRA and CDR2 YSYEKL. The CDR3 DNA sequence: TGCGCCAGCAGCCAAGATAAGGGATCCAGCTCTGGAAACACCATATATTTT. It is translated as CASSQDKGSSSGNTIYF.

The chain links TRBV7-2 to TRBJ1-1, with no clear D. There are 14 residues in the CDR3. Trimming left V 5 bases short and J 4 bases short, with 14 bases between. Per germline, CDR1 SGHTA and CDR2 FQGNSA. CDR3 sequence reads: CASSNDVSSTEAFF. CDR3 sequence (DNA): TGTGCCAGCAGCAACGACGTCAGCAGCACTGAAGCTTTCTTT. The full variable domain, rest sourced from reference TRBV7-2 and TRBJ1-1, is GAGVSQSPSNKVTEKGKDVELRCDPISGHTALYWYRQSLGQGLEFLIYFQGNSAPDKSGLPSDRFSAERTGGSVSTLTIQRTQQEDSAVYLCASSNDVSSTEAFFGQGTRLTVV.

This clone was observed once. V and J are TRBV7-8 and TRBJ2-5; tentatively, D is TRBD2 (5 bases). CDR1 and CDR2 from the germline V gene are SGHVS and FQNEAQ. Trimming shortened V by 5 bases and J by 9 bases, and 16 bases separated the two germline ends. This CDR3 is built from 13 residues. In DNA form, the CDR3 reads TGTGCCAGCAGCGTCGAAAGGTACGGGGCCCAGTACTTC. It is translated as CASSVERYGAQYF.

This clone has only one observation. The chain couples TRBV12-3 or TRBV12-4 to TRBJ1-4, with D unresolved. The CDR3 length is 13 residues. Trimming shortened V by 5 bases and J by 6 bases, and 10 bases separated the two germline ends. CDR3 residues: CASSPDRHEKLFF. CDR3 DNA: TGTGCCAGCAGTCCGGACCGGCATGAAAAACTGTTTTTT.

The chain recombines TRBV5-6 with TRBJ1-6; D not certain. The CDR3 runs to 16 residues. V shed 0 bases and J shed 11 bases, with 18 bases lying between them. Germline V gene lookup returns CDR1 SGHDT and CDR2 YYEEEE. CDR3 DNA: TGTGCCAGCAGCTTGGGGGCCGGGCAACTCAACGCACCCCTCCACTTT. This encodes CASSLGAGQLNAPLHF.

The V gene is TRBV2, the J gene TRBJ2-1; D is undetermined. Germline lookup yields CDR1 SNHLY and CDR2 FYNNEI. Trimming cost V 0 bases and J 1 base, with 7 bases left between them. The CDR3 is 15 amino acids. The CDR3 nucleotides are TGTGCCAGCAGTGAAGCGCACAGTTCCTACAATGAGCAGTTCTTC. Encoded protein: CASSEAHSSYNEQFF.

The chain has TRBV5-4 and TRBJ2-5; 7 bases map to TRBD1. CDR1 and CDR2 from the germline V gene are SGHNT and YYREEE (reference sequence). After removal of 2 bases from V and 2 bases from J, the junction contained 0 bases not matched to a gene. CDR3 length equals 13 residues. The CDR3 region has the DNA TGTGCCAGCAGCTTACAGGGGCAAGAGACCCAGTACTTC. Amino acids: CASSLQGQETQYF.

The chain combines TRBV6-4 with TRBJ1-2; tentative D call: TRBD1 (6 bases). Between the trimmed V and J ends, which lost 5 bases and 8 bases, there was a span of 18 bases. Germline V gene lookup returns CDR1 MRHNA and CDR2 SNTAGT. The CDR3 contains 14 residues. CDR3 in amino acids: CASSPTGIGGGYTF. Written as DNA, the CDR3 is TGTGCCAGCAGTCCGACAGGAATCGGGGGGGGCTACACCTTC.

The J gene is TRBJ2-5, the V gene TRBV5-1; TRBD1 matches at 7 bases. The CDR3 loop spans 15 amino acids. The trim removed 4 bases at V and 2 bases at J, leaving 8 bases unmatched. The germline V gene has CDR1 SGHRS and CDR2 YFSETQ. The CDR3 loop is CASSGLGQRQETQYF. In DNA, the CDR3 is TGCGCCAGCAGCGGGCTGGGACAGAGGCAAGAGACCCAGTACTTC.

This clone showed up just once. The chain has TRBV19 and TRBJ2-5; tentative D call: TRBD1 (5 bases). Germline assignment: CDR1 LNHDA and CDR2 SQIVND (reference sequence). The CDR3 sequence is 14 residues long. The germline V and J ends were trimmed by 0 bases and 9 bases, with 14 bases remaining between them. The CDR3 loop is CASSIDSAGLAQYF. The CDR3 DNA sequence: TGTGCCAGTAGTATAGATTCAGCAGGGCTGGCCCAGTACTTC.

This clone was counted between two and nine times. The CDR3: CATSDQRPGQGAETQYF. The DNA of the CDR3 is TGTGCCACCAGTGATCAACGTCCGGGACAGGGGGCAGAGACCCAGTACTTC. V is TRBV24-1 and J is TRBJ2-5; 12 nucleotides align to TRBD1. Germline V gene data show CDR1 as KGHDR and CDR2 as SFDVKD. The V gene end was trimmed by 3 bases and the J gene end by 4 bases; junction bases not matched to a gene: 8. CDR3 length: 17 residues.

The chain is built from TRBV29-1 and TRBJ2-7, with D perhaps assigned TRBD1 or TRBD2 (5 bases each). V lost 4 bases, J lost 5 bases, and 18 bases lay in between. The CDR3 loop spans 14 amino acids. Germline values: CDR1 SQVTM, CDR2 ANQGSEA. In DNA form, the CDR3 reads TGCAGCGTTGTCGGGGCAGGGAATAGCGACGAGCAGTACTTC. It encodes CSVVGAGNSDEQYF.

Concerning this clone: Additional DNA sequences in this sample encode the identical CDR3. The V and J genes are TRBV7-9 and TRBJ1-2, with no clear D. Trimming took 5 bases from V and 6 from J, leaving 13 bases between them. The CDR3 is made up of 13 amino acids. The germline gives CDR1 SEHNR, CDR2 FQNEAQ (reference sequence). CDR3 loop: CASSPRASDGYTF. The CDR3 DNA sequence: TGTGCCAGCAGCCCCCGCGCGTCAGATGGCTACACCTTC.

This chain uses TRBV3-1 (or the pseudogene TRBV3-2) with TRBJ2-1; TRBD2 aligns across 15 bases. Germline V gene sequence: CDR1 LGHDT, CDR2 YNNKEL (reference sequence). V trimming: 5 bases; J trimming: 9 bases; junction bases outside the gene matches: 5. The CDR3 consists of 15 residues. This chain's CDR3 is CASSYGLAGGSEQFF. CDR3 DNA: TGTGCCAGCAGCTACGGACTAGCGGGAGGGAGTGAGCAGTTCTTC.

Here the CDR3 reads CASSSRTGNEQFF. CDR3 in DNA: TGTGCCAGCAGCTCGAGGACTGGGAATGAGCAGTTCTTC. The V gene is TRBV7-2, the J gene TRBJ2-1, with D possibly matching TRBD2 (5 bases). Deletions cut 4 bases from V and 7 bases from J, with 11 bases between. The length of the CDR3 is 13 residues. Germline CDR1 reads SGHTA; CDR2 reads FQGNSA.